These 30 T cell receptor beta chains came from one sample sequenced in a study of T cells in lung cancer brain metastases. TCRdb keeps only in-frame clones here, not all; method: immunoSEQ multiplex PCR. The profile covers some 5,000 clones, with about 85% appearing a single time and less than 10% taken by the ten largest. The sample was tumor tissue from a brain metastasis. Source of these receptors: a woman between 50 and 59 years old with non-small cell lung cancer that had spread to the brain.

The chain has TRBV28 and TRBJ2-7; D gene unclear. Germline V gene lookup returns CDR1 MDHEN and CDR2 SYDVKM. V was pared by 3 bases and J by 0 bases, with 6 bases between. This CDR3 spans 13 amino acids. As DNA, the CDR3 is TGTGCCAGCAGTTTGGTGGGCTCCTACGAGCAGTACTTC. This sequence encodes CASSLVGSYEQYF.

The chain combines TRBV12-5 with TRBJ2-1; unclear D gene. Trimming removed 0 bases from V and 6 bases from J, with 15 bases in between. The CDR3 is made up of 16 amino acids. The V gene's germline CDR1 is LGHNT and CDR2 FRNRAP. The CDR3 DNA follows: TGTGCTAGTGGTTTGGTTACCGGGCCCTGGGCCAATGAGCAGTTCTTC. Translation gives CASGLVTGPWANEQFF.

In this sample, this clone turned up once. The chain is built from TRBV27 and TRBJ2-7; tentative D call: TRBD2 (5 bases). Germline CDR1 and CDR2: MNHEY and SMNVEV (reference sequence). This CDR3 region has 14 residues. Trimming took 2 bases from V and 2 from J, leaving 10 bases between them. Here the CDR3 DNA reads TGTGCCAGCAGTTTAAGAGACGGGACCTACGAGCAGTACTTC. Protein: CASSLRDGTYEQYF.

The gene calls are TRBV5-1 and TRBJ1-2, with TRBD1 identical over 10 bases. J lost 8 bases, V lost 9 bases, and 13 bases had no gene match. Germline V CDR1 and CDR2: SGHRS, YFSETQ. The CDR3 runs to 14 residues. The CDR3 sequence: CATGVGTGANGYTF. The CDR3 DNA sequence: TGCGCCACGGGGGTGGGGACAGGGGCGAACGGCTACACCTTC. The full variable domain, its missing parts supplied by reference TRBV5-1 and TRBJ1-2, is KAGVTQTPRYLIKTRGQQVTLSCSPISGHRSVSWYQQTPGQGLQFLFEYFSETQRNKGNFPGRFSGRQFSNSRSEMNVSTLELGDSALYLCATGVGTGANGYTFGSGTRLTVV.

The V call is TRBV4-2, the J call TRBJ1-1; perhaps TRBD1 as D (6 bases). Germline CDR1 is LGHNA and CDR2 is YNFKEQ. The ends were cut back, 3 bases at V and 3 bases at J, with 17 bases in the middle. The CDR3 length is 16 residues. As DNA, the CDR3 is TGTGCCAGCAGCCAGGCCACTTACGGACAGTACACTGAAGCTTTCTTT. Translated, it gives CASSQATYGQYTEAFF.

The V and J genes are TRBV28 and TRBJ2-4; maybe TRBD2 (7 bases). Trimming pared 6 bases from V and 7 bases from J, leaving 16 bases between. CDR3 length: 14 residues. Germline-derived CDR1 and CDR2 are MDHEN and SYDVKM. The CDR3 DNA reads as TGTGCCAGCAGACCCGGGGGGCATAGGAACATTCAGTACTTC. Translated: CASRPGGHRNIQYF.

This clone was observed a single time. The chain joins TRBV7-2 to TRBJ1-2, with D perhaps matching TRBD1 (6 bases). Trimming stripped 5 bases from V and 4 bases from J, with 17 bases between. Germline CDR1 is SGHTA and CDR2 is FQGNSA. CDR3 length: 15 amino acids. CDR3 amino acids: CASSEAGGAGYGYTF. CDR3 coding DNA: TGTGCCAGCAGCGAAGCGGGGGGGGCAGGCTATGGCTACACCTTC.

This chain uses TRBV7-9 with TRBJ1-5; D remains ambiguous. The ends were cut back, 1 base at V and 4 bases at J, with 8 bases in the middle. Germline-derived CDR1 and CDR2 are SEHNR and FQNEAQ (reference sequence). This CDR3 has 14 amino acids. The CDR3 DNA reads TGTGCCAGCAGCTTAGTGGGAGAAAATCAGCCCCAGCATTTT. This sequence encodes CASSLVGENQPQHF.

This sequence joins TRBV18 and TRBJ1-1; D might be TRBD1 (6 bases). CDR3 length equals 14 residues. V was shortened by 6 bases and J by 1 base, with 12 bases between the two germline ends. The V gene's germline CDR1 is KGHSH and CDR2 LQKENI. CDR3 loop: CASSLQGRNTEAFF. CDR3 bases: TGTGCCAGCTCCCTACAGGGTAGGAACACTGAAGCTTTCTTT.

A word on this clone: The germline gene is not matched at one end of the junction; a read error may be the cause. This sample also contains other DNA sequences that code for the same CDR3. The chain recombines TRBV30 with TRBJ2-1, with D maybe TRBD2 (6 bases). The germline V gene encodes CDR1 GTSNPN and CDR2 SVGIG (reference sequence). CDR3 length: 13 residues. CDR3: CAWSRGSRDEQFF. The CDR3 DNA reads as TGTGCCTGGAGCCGGGGGAGTAGGGATGAGCAATTCTTC.

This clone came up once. The CDR3, as DNA: TGTGCCAGCAGCCCCTCACAGGGGGCCTCTGGAAACACCATATATTTT. Residues: CASSPSQGASGNTIYF. The genes are TRBV7-2 and TRBJ1-3, with 9 positions matching TRBD1. The CDR3 has 16 residues. V lost 5 bases to trimming and J lost 0 bases; unmatched junction nucleotides: 5. CDR1 is SGHTA, CDR2 FQGNSA, per germline.

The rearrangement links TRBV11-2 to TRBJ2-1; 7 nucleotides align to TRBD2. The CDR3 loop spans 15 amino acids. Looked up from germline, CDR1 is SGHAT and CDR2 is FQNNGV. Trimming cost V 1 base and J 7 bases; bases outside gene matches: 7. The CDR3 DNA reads TGTGCCAGCAGCTTAGGCGCGGGAGTAGGGAATGAGCAGTTCTTC. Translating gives CASSLGAGVGNEQFF.

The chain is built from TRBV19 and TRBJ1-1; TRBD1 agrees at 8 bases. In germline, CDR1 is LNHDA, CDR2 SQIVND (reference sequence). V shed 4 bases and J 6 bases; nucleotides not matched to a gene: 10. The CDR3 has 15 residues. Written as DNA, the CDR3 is TGTGCCAGTAGTACTAGAGGACAGGGTCAGTCTGAAGCTTTCTTT. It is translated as CASSTRGQGQSEAFF.

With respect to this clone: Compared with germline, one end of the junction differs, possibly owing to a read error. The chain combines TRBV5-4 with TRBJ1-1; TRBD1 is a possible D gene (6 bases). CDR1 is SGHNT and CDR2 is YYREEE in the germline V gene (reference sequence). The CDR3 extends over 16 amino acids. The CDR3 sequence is CASSLAAGALNTETFF. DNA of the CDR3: TGTGCCAGCAGCTTGGCCGCAGGGGCGCTGAACACTGAAACTTTCTTT.

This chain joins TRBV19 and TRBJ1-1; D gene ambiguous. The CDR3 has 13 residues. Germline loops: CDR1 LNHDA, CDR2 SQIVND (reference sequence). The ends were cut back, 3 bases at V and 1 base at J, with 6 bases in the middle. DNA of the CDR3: TGTGCCAGTAGTATGGTTGGGAACACTGAAGCTTTCTTT. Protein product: CASSMVGNTEAFF.

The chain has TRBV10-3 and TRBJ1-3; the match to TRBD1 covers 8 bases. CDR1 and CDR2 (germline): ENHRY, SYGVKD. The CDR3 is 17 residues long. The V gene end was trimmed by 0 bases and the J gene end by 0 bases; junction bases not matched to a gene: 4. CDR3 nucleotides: TGTGCCATCAGTGAGTCGGGACAGGCAAACTCTGGAAACACCATATATTTT. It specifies CAISESGQANSGNTIYF.

The CDR3 protein is CASSFDRQGEQFF. For the CDR3, the DNA is TGTGCCAGCAGCTTTGACAGGCAAGGGGAGCAGTTCTTC. The chain recombines TRBV11-2 with TRBJ2-1; D is possibly TRBD1 (6 bases). The CDR3 contains 13 residues. Looked up from germline, CDR1 is SGHAT and CDR2 is FQNNGV. The V end lost 3 bases, the J end lost 10 bases, and 13 bases lay between the germline ends. The full variable domain, completed using reference TRBV11-2 and TRBJ2-1, is EAGVAQSPRYKIIEKRQSVAFWCNPISGHATLYWYQQILGQGPKLLIQFQNNGVVDDSQLPKDRFSAERLKGVDSTLKIQPAKLEDSAVYLCASSFDRQGEQFFGPGTRLTVL.

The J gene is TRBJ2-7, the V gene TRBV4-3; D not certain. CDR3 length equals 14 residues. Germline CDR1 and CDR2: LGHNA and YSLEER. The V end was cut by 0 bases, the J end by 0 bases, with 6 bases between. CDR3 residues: CASSQEPYSYEQYF. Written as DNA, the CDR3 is TGCGCCAGCAGCCAAGAACCCTACTCCTACGAGCAGTACTTC.

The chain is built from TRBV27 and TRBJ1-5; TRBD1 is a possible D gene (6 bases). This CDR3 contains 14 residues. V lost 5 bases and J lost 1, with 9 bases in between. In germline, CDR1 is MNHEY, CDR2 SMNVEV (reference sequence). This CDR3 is CASSTGWSNQPQHF. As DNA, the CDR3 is TGTGCCAGCAGTACAGGGTGGAGCAATCAGCCCCAGCATTTT.

DNA for the CDR3: TGTGCCAGCAGCCTCGAGGCCGGGAGCTACACCTTC. Translation: CASSLEAGSYTF. The genes are TRBV7-9 and TRBJ1-2; D not certain. CDR3 size: 12 residues. In germline, CDR1 is SEHNR, CDR2 FQNEAQ (reference sequence). Between the trimmed V and J ends, which lost 5 bases and 9 bases, there was a span of 13 bases.

This chain's CDR3 is CASSSLLGTGNYEQYF. The CDR3, as DNA: TGTGCCAGCAGTTCACTACTAGGGACAGGGAACTACGAGCAGTACTTC. The chain combines TRBV27 with TRBJ2-7; 9 bases agree with TRBD1. Germline CDR1 and CDR2: MNHEY and SMNVEV (reference sequence). The ends lost 4 bases at V and 3 bases at J; junction bases unmatched: 10. The CDR3 runs to 16 residues.

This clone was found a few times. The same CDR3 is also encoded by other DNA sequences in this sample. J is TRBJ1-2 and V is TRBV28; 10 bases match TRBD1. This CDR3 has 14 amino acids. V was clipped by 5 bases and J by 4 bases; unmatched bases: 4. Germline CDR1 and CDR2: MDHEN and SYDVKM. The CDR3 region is CASSRGTGVYGYTF. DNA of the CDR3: TGTGCCAGCAGTCGCGGGACAGGGGTCTATGGCTACACCTTC.

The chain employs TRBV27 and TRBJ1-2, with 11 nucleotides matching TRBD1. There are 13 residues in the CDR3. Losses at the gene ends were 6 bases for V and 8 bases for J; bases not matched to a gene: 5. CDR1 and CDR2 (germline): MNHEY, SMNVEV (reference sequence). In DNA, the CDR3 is TGTGCCAGCAGGAGGACAGGGGGCGAAGGCTACACCTTC. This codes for CASRRTGGEGYTF.

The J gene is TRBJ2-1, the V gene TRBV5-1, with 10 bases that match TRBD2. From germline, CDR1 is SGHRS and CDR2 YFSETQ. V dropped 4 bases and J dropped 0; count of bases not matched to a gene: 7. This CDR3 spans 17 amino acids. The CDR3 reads CASSASSGGSSYNEQFF. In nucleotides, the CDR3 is TGCGCCAGCAGCGCGTCTAGCGGGGGAAGCTCCTACAATGAGCAGTTCTTC.

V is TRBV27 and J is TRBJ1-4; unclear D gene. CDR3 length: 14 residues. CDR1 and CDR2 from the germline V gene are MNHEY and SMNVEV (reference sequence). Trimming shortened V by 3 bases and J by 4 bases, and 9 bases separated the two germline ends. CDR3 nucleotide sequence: TGTGCCAGCAGTTTGACATTTGATAATGAAAAACTGTTTTTT. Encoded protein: CASSLTFDNEKLFF.

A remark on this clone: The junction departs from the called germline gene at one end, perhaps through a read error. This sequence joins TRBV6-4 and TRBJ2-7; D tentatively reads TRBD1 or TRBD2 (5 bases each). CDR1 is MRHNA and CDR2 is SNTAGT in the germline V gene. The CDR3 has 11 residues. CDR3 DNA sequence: TGTGCCAGCAGTGACCGGGACCCGAGGACCTTC. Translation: CASSDRDPRTF.

CDR3 in DNA: TGCAGCGCTGAGGGGGTGGGTGAAAAACTGTTTTTT. Its translation: CSAEGVGEKLFF. The chain employs TRBV29-1 and TRBJ1-4, with D tentatively TRBD1 (6 bases). Per germline, CDR1 SQVTM and CDR2 ANQGSEA. The CDR3 is made up of 12 amino acids. V dropped 7 bases and J dropped 7 bases, with 13 bases sitting between them. Filled out from reference TRBV29-1 and TRBJ1-4, the complete variable domain reads SAVISQKPSRDICQRGTSLTIQCQVDSQVTMMFWYRQQPGQSLTLIATANQGSEATYESGFVIDKFPISRPNLTFSTLTVSNMSPEDSSIYLCSAEGVGEKLFFGSGTQLSVL.

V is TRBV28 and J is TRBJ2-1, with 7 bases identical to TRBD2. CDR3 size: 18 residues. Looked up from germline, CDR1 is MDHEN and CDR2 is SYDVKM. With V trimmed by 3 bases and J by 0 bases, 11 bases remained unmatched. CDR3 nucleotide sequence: TGTGCCAGCAGTTTTCGAGTAGGCGGGGGATTCTCCTACAATGAGCAGTTCTTC. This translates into CASSFRVGGGFSYNEQFF.

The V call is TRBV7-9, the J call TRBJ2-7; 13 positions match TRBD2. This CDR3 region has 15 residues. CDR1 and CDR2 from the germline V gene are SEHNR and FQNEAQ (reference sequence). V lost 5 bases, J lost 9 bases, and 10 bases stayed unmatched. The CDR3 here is CASSELAGGPVGQYF. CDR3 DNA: TGTGCCAGCAGCGAACTAGCGGGAGGGCCCGTCGGGCAGTACTTC.

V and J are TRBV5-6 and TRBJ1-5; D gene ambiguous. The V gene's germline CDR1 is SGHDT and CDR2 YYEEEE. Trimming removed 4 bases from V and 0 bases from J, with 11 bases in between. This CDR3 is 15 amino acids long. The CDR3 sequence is CASSLRGDSNQPQHF. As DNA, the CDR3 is TGTGCCAGCAGCCTGCGTGGTGATAGCAATCAGCCCCAGCATTTT.